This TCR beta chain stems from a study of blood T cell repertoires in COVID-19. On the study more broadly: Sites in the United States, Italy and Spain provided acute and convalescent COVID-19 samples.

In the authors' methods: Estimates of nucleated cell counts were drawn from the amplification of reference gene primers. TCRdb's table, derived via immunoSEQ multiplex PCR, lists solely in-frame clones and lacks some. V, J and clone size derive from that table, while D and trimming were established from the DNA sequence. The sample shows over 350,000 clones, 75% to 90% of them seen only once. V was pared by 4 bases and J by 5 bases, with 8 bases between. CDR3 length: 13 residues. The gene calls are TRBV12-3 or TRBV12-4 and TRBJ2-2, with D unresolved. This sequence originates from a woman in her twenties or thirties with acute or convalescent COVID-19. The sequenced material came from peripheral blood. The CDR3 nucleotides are TGTGCCAGCAGTTCGAGGTGGACCGGGGAGCTGTTTTTT. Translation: CASSSRWTGELFF.